The 9 T cell receptor beta chains below all came from one sample that was sequenced in a study of CD8 T cells in ankylosing spondylitis. Study findings and constraints: In ankylosing spondylitis blood, a motif of eight highly homologous TCR beta variants appeared characteristic.

TCRdb ran MiXCR on the 5' RACE reads and lists one entry per CDR3 protein. The sample comprises fewer than 400,000 distinct CDR3 sequences, more than 20% of which are singletons, and roughly a sixth rests with the top ten. No antigens are known for them. Material: blood, either unsorted or a sorted T cell fraction (not recorded which). The source of these receptors is a male donor with ankylosing spondylitis.

The V gene is TRBV19, the J gene TRBJ2-2; possible D gene TRBD1, 6 bases. This CDR3 comprises 17 residues. With 4 bases removed from V and 3 bases from J, the gap between germline ends came to 18 bases. Germline CDR1 is LNHDA and CDR2 is SQIVND (reference sequence). The CDR3 protein is CASSNHRVGTDTGELFF. CDR3 nucleotides: TGTGCCAGTAGTAACCACAGGGTGGGAACGGACACCGGGGAGCTGTTTTTT. The full variable domain, its missing parts supplied by reference TRBV19 and TRBJ2-2, is DGGITQSPKYLFRKEGQNVTLSCEQNLNHDAMYWYRQDPGQGLRLIYYSQIVNDFQKGDIAEGYSVSREKKESFPLTVTSAQKNPTAFYLCASSNHRVGTDTGELFFGEGSRLTVL.

This chain joins TRBV19 and TRBJ1-1; TRBD1 might be the D (5 bases). The V end was cut by 6 bases, the J end by 5 bases, with 13 bases between. Germline V gene sequence: CDR1 LNHDA, CDR2 SQIVND (reference sequence). The CDR3 covers 13 residues. The CDR3 is CASRGPWGTEAFF. Written as DNA, the CDR3 is TGTGCCAGTAGGGGGCCTTGGGGAACTGAAGCTTTCTTT.

The V gene is TRBV11-2, the J gene TRBJ1-1; D remains ambiguous. Germline assignment: CDR1 SGHAT and CDR2 FQNNGV. Trimming pared 5 bases from V and 6 bases from J, leaving 13 bases between. The CDR3 extends over 13 amino acids. The DNA for the CDR3 is TGTGCCAGCAGCCCAGGACGGTACTCTGAAGCTTTCTTT. Protein product: CASSPGRYSEAFF.

This clonotype was observed a few times. The genes are TRBV10-3 and TRBJ2-5; TRBD2 aligns across 8 bases. The junction had 8 bases not matched to a gene; V was cut back by 7 bases and J by 4 bases. Germline CDR1 is ENHRY and CDR2 is SYGVKD. The CDR3 runs to 14 residues. The CDR3 sequence is CAIKEGLAGETQYF. As DNA, the CDR3 is TGTGCCATCAAAGAAGGGCTAGCGGGAGAGACCCAGTACTTC.

This clonotype was observed at least ten times. The chain couples TRBV11-1 to TRBJ2-7, with TRBD2 identical over 8 bases. V lost 3 bases and J lost 3; bases outside the gene matches: 7. CDR3 length: 15 residues. Germline V CDR1 and CDR2: SGHAT, FQDESV (reference sequence). In nucleotides, the CDR3 is TGTGCCAGCAGCTTTTCCGGGAGGGGCATCTACGAGCAGTACTTC. Protein sequence: CASSFSGRGIYEQYF.

This clonotype was recorded a few times. The rearrangement uses TRBV7-2 and TRBJ1-6; unclear D gene. V was cut by 2 bases and J by 0 bases, with 8 bases left in between. This CDR3 is built from 16 residues. The germline CDR1 and CDR2 sequences are SGHTA and FQGNSA. The CDR3 region has the DNA TGTGCCAGCAGCTTATTTTTGAGCTCCTATAATTCACCCCTCCACTTT. It is translated as CASSLFLSSYNSPLHF. The complete variable domain, with remaining parts taken from reference TRBV7-2 and TRBJ1-6, reads GAGVSQSPSNKVTEKGKDVELRCDPISGHTALYWYRQSLGQGLEFLIYFQGNSAPDKSGLPSDRFSAERTGGSVSTLTIQRTQQEDSAVYLCASSLFLSSYNSPLHFGNGTRLTVT.

The J gene is TRBJ2-2, the V gene TRBV30, with D hard to call. Germline CDR1 and CDR2: GTSNPN and SVGIG (reference sequence). V lost 2 bases to trimming and J lost 1 base, with 5 bases between them. CDR3 length: 13 residues. The CDR3 DNA sequence: TGTGCCTGGAGTTCAGAGAACACCGGGGAGCTGTTTTTT. It translates to CAWSSENTGELFF.

The rearrangement links TRBV6-2 or TRBV6-3 to TRBJ2-1; TRBD2 is a possible D gene (5 bases). The CDR3 loop spans 12 amino acids. The germline V gene encodes CDR1 MNHEY and CDR2 SVGEGT. The V and J ends lost 5 bases and 9 bases respectively, with 11 bases between them. The CDR3: CASSLQRFEQFF. CDR3 DNA: TGTGCCAGCAGTCTACAGCGGTTTGAGCAGTTCTTC.

The V gene is TRBV6-1, the J gene TRBJ2-1, with no clear D. The CDR3 runs 16 residues. CDR1 and CDR2 (germline): MNHNS, SASEGT. V lost 8 bases and J 4 bases, leaving 21 bases between the germline ends. The chain's CDR3 is CASRTYWGGSYNEQFF. The DNA for the CDR3 is TGTGCCAGCCGCACCTATTGGGGTGGGTCTTACAATGAGCAGTTCTTC.